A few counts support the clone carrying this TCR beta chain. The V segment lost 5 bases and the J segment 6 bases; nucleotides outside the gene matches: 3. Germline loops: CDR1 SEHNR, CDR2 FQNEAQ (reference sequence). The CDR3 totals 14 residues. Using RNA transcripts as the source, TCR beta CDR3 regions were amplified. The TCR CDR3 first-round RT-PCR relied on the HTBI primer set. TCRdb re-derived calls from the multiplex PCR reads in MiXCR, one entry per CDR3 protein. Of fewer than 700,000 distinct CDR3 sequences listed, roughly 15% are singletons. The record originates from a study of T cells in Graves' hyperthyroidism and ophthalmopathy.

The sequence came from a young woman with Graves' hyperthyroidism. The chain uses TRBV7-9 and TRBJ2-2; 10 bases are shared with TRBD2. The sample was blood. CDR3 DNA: TGTGCCAGCAGCCGAAGCGGGAGGGCCGGGGAGCTGTTTTTT. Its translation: CASSRSGRAGELFF.